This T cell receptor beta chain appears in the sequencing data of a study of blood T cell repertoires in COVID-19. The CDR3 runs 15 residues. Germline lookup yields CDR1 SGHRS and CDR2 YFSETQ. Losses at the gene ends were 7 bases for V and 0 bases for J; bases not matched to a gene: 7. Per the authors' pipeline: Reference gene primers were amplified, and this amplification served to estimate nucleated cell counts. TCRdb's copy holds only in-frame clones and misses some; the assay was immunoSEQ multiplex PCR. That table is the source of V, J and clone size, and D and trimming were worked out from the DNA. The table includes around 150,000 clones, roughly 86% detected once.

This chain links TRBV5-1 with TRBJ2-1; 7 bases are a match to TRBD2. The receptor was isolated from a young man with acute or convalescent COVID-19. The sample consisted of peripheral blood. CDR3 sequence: CASSRTSASYNEQFF. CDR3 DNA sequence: TGCGCCAGCTCTAGGACTAGTGCCTCCTACAATGAGCAGTTCTTC.